The 17 T cell receptor beta chains below come from one sample, sequenced in a study of blood T cell repertoires in COVID-19. The data were produced by immunoSEQ multiplex PCR, yet TCRdb's version contains in-frame clones alone and is incomplete. This table holds around 99,000 clones, over 60% found once. The sample was peripheral blood. All receptors derive from a man in his fifties who had recovered from COVID-19.

Points on this clone: The limits of the CDR3 on the DNA are not certain, so only TCRdb's listed CDR3 is given. The chain uses TRBV10-3 and TRBJ1-5; TRBD1, the D gene given by the table, was not confirmed from the DNA. The length of the CDR3 is 19 amino acids, counting both ends. Looked up from germline, CDR1 is ENHRY and CDR2 is SYGVKD. The CDR3 region is CAISSSGQGISLGNQPQHF.

This sequence joins TRBV5-4 and TRBJ2-6, with a tentative D call TRBD2 (6 bases). The CDR3 sequence is 16 residues long. Trimming shortened V by 0 bases and J by 2 bases, and 9 bases separated the two germline ends. Germline V gene lookup returns CDR1 SGHNT and CDR2 YYREEE (reference sequence). The CDR3 protein is CASSLGPGAGANVLTF. In nucleotides, the CDR3 is TGTGCCAGCAGCTTGGGACCGGGGGCTGGGGCCAACGTCCTGACTTTC.

This chain joins TRBV5-8 and TRBJ2-2, with TRBD1 identical over 7 bases. The junction had 10 bases not matched to a gene; V was cut back by 3 bases and J by 5 bases. The CDR3 has 16 residues. The germline V gene encodes CDR1 SGHTS and CDR2 YDEGEE. CDR3 amino acids: CASSSQPGQRTGELFF. CDR3 DNA: TGTGCCAGCAGCTCACAACCGGGACAGAGGACCGGGGAGCTGTTTTTT.

This chain uses TRBV2 with TRBJ2-1, with 8 bases lining up with TRBD1. This CDR3 region has 15 residues. Germline V gene lookup returns CDR1 SNHLY and CDR2 FYNNEI. Trimming removed 5 bases from V and 7 bases from J; junction bases left unmatched: 10. CDR3 nucleotide sequence: TGTGCCAGCAGTAGACAGGGGCCTTGGGAGAATGAGCAGTTCTTC. It encodes CASSRQGPWENEQFF. The full variable domain, completed using reference TRBV2 and TRBJ2-1, is EPEVTQTPSHQVTQMGQEVILRCVPISNHLYFYWYRQILGQKVEFLVSFYNNEISEKSEIFDDQFSVERPDGSNFTLKIRSTKLEDSAMYFCASSRQGPWENEQFFGPGTRLTVL.

This chain connects TRBV10-2 to TRBJ2-7, with TRBD2 matching over 8 bases. The CDR3 length is 13 residues. J was trimmed by 10 bases and V by 5 bases; bases with no gene match: 10. CDR1 and CDR2 (germline): WSHSY, SAAADI. The CDR3 protein is CASSPSGGRIQYF. The CDR3 DNA follows: TGCGCCAGCAGTCCGTCGGGGGGGAGGATTCAGTACTTC.

The rearrangement uses TRBV9 and TRBJ2-5; tentatively, D is TRBD2 (5 bases). This CDR3 has 14 residues. Germline CDR1 SGDLS, CDR2 YYNGEE. V shed 3 bases and J shed 5 bases, with 14 bases lying between them. The CDR3 coding sequence is TGTGCCAGCAGCGGCGCGGGTGGGTTGGAGACCCAGTACTTC. It yields the protein CASSGAGGLETQYF.

The rearrangement joins TRBV11-2 to TRBJ2-2; the match to TRBD1 covers 8 bases. V dropped 3 bases and J dropped 6; count of bases not matched to a gene: 6. This CDR3 has 15 amino acids. Germline lookup yields CDR1 SGHAT and CDR2 FQNNGV. The CDR3 DNA follows: TGTGCCAGCAGCTTTCCAGGGGGCATCTCCGGGGAGCTGTTTTTT. It translates to CASSFPGGISGELFF. Combining the CDR3 with reference TRBV11-2 and TRBJ2-2 gives the whole variable domain EAGVAQSPRYKIIEKRQSVAFWCNPISGHATLYWYQQILGQGPKLLIQFQNNGVVDDSQLPKDRFSAERLKGVDSTLKIQPAKLEDSAVYLCASSFPGGISGELFFGEGSRLTVL.

The chain uses TRBV6-1 and TRBJ2-3; 9 bases are a match to TRBD1. Germline CDR1 and CDR2: MNHNS and SASEGT. The V segment lost 2 bases and the J segment 4 bases; nucleotides outside the gene matches: 10. CDR3 size: 17 residues. The CDR3 region has the DNA TGTGCCAGCAGTGAAAAGTATGGGACAGGGTCCGCAGATACGCAGTATTTT. It is translated as CASSEKYGTGSADTQYF.

The genes are TRBV5-1 and TRBJ1-1; TRBD1 aligns across 7 bases. There are 15 residues in the CDR3. Per the germline V gene, CDR1 is SGHRS and CDR2 is YFSETQ. V dropped 0 bases and J dropped 0; count of bases not matched to a gene: 2. The CDR3 reads CASSLGGTVNTEAFF. For the CDR3, the DNA is TGCGCCAGCAGCTTGGGGGGGACAGTGAACACTGAAGCTTTCTTT.

This clone was counted between two and nine times. This chain joins TRBV6-5 and TRBJ1-1; 7 bases match TRBD1. The CDR3 has 15 residues. The V and J ends lost 6 bases and 4 bases, in that order; junction bases with no gene match: 11. The V gene's germline CDR1 is MNHEY and CDR2 SVGAGI. CDR3: CASRVGDSLTTEAFF. The CDR3 DNA reads as TGTGCCAGCAGAGTTGGGGACAGTTTGACCACTGAAGCTTTCTTT.

The chain uses TRBV3-1 (or the pseudogene TRBV3-2) and TRBJ2-1; D possibly corresponds to TRBD2 (5 bases). The V end lost 1 base, the J end lost 5 bases, and 15 bases lay between the germline ends. Germline lookup yields CDR1 LGHDT and CDR2 YNNKEL (reference sequence). The CDR3 has 16 amino acids. CDR3 region: CASSQGDEGPHNEQFF. CDR3 coding DNA: TGTGCCAGCAGCCAAGGCGATGAGGGCCCACACAATGAGCAGTTCTTC.

The chain couples TRBV7-6 to TRBJ1-5, with D possibly matching TRBD1 (5 bases). CDR1 and CDR2 from the germline V gene are SGHVS and FNYEAQ. CDR3 size: 15 residues. Trimming removed 5 bases at V and 0 bases at J, with 11 bases between. In nucleotides, the CDR3 is TGTGCCAGCAGCCCGGACATTGATAGCAATCAGCCCCAGCATTTT. It encodes CASSPDIDSNQPQHF. Together with reference TRBV7-6 and TRBJ1-5, the CDR3 gives the full variable domain: GAGVSQSPRYKVTKRGQDVALRCDPISGHVSLYWYRQALGQGPEFLTYFNYEAQQDKSGLPNDRFSAERPEGSISTLTIQRTEQRDSAMYRCASSPDIDSNQPQHFGDGTRLSIL.

Details on this clone: The same CDR3 can be traced to other DNA sequences in this sample. V usage is TRBV28 and J usage is TRBJ2-1; 12 nucleotides agree with TRBD2. The V and J ends lost 2 bases and 4 bases, in that order; junction bases with no gene match: 3. Germline V gene data show CDR1 as MDHEN and CDR2 as SYDVKM. This CDR3 spans 16 amino acids. This CDR3 is CASSLSLAGGYNEQFF. CDR3 DNA sequence: TGTGCCAGCAGTTTAAGTCTAGCGGGAGGGTACAATGAGCAGTTCTTC.

V and J are TRBV5-1 and TRBJ1-6, with a weak D call TRBD1 (5 bases). V was cut by 0 bases and J by 0 bases, with 10 bases left in between. This CDR3 comprises 17 residues. From germline, CDR1 is SGHRS and CDR2 YFSETQ. The CDR3 protein is CASSLGQQYSYNSPLHF. As DNA, the CDR3 is TGCGCCAGCAGCTTGGGACAGCAATACTCCTATAATTCACCCCTCCACTTT.

This CDR3 reads CASSSDGGTGNTIYF. For the CDR3, the DNA is TGTGCCAGCAGCTCGGACGGGGGGACTGGAAACACCATATATTTT. V and J are TRBV7-3 and TRBJ1-3; D might be TRBD1 (5 bases). The ends were cut back, 4 bases at V and 2 bases at J, with 12 bases in the middle. The germline CDR1 and CDR2 sequences are SGHTA and FQGTGA. CDR3 length equals 15 residues.

The chain is built from TRBV9 and TRBJ1-2, with D maybe TRBD1 (5 bases). CDR1 SGDLS and CDR2 YYNGEE come from the germline V gene. Trimming removed 2 bases from V and 4 bases from J, with 12 bases in between. The CDR3 spans 14 residues. Here the CDR3 reads CASSVGGMGYGYTF. The CDR3 coding sequence is TGTGCCAGCAGCGTGGGGGGTATGGGCTATGGCTACACCTTC.

J is TRBJ2-1 and V is TRBV7-2; 8 nucleotides align to TRBD2. The germline V gene has CDR1 SGHTA and CDR2 FQGNSA. The ends lost 4 bases at V and 7 bases at J; junction bases unmatched: 3. The length of the CDR3 is 13 residues. CDR3 sequence: CASSSGGVNEQFF. The CDR3 DNA is TGTGCCAGCAGCTCCGGGGGGGTTAATGAGCAGTTCTTC.